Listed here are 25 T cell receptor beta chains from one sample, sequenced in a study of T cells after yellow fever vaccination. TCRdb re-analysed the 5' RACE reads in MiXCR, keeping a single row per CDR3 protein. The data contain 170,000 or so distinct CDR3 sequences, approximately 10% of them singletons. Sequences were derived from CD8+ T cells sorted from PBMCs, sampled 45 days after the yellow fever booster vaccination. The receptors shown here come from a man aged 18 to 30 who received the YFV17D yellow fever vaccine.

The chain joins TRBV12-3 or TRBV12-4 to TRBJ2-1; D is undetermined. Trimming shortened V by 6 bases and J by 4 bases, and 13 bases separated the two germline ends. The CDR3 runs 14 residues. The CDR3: CASSPFVRYNEQFF. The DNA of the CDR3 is TGTGCCAGCAGCCCGTTTGTGAGATACAATGAGCAGTTCTTC.

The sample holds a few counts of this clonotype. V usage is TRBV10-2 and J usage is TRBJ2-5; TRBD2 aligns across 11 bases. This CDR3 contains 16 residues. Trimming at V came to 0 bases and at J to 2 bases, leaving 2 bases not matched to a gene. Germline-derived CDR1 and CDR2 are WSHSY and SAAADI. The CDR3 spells CASSESTSGAQETQYF. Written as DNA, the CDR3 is TGCGCCAGCAGTGAGTCGACTAGCGGGGCTCAAGAGACCCAGTACTTC.

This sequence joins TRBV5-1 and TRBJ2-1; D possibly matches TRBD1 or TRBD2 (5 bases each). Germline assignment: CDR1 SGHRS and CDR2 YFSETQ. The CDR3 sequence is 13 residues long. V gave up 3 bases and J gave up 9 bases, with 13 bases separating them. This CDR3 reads CASSWGRAGEQFF. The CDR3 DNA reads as TGCGCCAGCAGCTGGGGACGGGCGGGTGAGCAGTTCTTC.

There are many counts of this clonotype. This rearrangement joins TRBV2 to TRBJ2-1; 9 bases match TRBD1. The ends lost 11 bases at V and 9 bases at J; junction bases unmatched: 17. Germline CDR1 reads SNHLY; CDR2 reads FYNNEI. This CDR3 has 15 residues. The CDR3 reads CAAPLRDRENSEQFF. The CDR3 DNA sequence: TGTGCCGCCCCCCTCAGGGACAGGGAGAACAGTGAGCAGTTCTTC.

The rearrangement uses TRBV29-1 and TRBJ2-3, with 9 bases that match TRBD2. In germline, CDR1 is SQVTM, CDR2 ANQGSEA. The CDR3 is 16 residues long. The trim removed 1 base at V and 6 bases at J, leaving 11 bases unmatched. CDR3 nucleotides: TGCAGCGTTGAAGGTGGGACTAGCACACTTGTGGATACGCAGTATTTT. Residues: CSVEGGTSTLVDTQYF.

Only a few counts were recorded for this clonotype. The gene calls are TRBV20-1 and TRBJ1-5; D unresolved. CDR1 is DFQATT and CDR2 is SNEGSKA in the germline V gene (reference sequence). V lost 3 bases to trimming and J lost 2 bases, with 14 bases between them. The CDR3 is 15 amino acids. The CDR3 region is CSASKEEGGNQPQHF. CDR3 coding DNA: TGCAGTGCTAGTAAGGAGGAGGGAGGCAATCAGCCCCAGCATTTT.

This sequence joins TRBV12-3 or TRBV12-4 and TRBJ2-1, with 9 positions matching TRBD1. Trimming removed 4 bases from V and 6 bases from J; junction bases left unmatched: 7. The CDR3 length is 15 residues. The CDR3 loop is CASSSPGTGINEQFF. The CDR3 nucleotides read TGTGCCAGCAGTTCTCCCGGGACAGGGATCAATGAGCAGTTCTTC.

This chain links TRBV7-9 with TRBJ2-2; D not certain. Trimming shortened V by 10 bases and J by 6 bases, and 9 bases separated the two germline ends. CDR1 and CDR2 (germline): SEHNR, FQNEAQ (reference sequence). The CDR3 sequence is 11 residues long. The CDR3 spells CATVLPGELFF. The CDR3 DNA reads TGTGCCACAGTTCTTCCCGGGGAGCTGTTTTTT. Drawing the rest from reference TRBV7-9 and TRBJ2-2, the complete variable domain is DTGVSQNPRHKITKRGQNVTFRCDPISEHNRLYWYRQTLGQGPEFLTYFQNEAQLEKSRLLSDRFSAERPKGSFSTLEIQRTEQGDSAMYLCATVLPGELFFGEGSRLTVL.

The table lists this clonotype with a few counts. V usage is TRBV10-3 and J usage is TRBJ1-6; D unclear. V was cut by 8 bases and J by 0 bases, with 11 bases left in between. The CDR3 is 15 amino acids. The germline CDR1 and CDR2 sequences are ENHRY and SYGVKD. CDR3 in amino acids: CAIRQDGSYNSPLHF. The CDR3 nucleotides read TGTGCCATCCGTCAGGATGGCTCCTATAATTCACCCCTCCACTTT.

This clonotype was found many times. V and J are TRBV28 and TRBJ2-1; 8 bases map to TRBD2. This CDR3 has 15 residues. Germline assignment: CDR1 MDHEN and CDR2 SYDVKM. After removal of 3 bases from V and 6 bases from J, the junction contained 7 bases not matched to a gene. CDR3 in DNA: TGTGCCAGCAGTTTTTTGGCGGGGGGACTCAATGAGCAGTTCTTC. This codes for CASSFLAGGLNEQFF.

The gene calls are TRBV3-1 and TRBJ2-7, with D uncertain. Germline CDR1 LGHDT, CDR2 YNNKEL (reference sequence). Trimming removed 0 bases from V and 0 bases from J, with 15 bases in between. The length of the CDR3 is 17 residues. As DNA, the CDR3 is TGTGCCAGCAGCCAAGATCGTAGAGGCCCTGGCTCCTACGAGCAGTACGTC. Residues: CASSQDRRGPGSYEQYV.

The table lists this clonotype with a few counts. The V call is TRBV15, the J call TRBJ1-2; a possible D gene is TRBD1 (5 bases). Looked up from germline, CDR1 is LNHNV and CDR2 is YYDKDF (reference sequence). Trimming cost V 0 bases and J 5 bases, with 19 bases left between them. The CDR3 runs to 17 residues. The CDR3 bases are TGTGCCACCAGCAGAGATCAGGGCAGGGCCTCTAGGTATGGCTACACCTTC. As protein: CATSRDQGRASRYGYTF. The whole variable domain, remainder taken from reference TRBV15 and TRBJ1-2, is DAMVIQNPRYQVTQFGKPVTLSCSQTLNHNVMYWYQQKSSQAPKLLFHYYDKDFNNEADTPDNFQSRRPNTSFCFLDIRSPGLGDTAMYLCATSRDQGRASRYGYTFGSGTRLTVV.

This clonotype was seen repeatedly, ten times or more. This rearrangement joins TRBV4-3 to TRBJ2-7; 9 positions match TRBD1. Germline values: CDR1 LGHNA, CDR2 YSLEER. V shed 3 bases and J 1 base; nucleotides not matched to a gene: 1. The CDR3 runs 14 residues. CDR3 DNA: TGCGCCAGCAGCCACGGGACAGGGTCCTACGAGCAGTACTTC. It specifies CASSHGTGSYEQYF.

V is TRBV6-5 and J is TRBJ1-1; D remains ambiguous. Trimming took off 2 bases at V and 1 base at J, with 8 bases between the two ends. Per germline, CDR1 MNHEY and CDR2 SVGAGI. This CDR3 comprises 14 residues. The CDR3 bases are TGTGCCAGCAGTTACGCGACGGCGAACACTGAAGCTTTCTTT. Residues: CASSYATANTEAFF.

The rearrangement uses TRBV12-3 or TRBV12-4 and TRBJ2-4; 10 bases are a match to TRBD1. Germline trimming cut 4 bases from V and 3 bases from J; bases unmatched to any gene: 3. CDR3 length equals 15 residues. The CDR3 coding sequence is TGTGCCAGCAGTTCGACAGGGGGCTTCAAAAACATTCAGTACTTC. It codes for CASSSTGGFKNIQYF.

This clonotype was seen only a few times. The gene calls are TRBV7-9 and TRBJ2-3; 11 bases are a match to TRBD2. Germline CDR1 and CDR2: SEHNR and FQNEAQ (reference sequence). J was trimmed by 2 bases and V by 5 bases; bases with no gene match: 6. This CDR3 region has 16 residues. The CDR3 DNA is TGTGCCAGCAGCCGAATACTAGCGGGGGACACAGATACGCAGTATTTT. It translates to CASSRILAGDTDTQYF.

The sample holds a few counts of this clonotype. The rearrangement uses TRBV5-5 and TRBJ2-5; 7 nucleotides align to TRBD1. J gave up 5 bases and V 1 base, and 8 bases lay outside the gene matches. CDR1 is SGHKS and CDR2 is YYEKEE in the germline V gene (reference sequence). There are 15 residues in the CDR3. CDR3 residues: CASSLLQGLLETQYF. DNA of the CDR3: TGTGCCAGCAGCTTGTTACAGGGGTTACTCGAGACCCAGTACTTC.

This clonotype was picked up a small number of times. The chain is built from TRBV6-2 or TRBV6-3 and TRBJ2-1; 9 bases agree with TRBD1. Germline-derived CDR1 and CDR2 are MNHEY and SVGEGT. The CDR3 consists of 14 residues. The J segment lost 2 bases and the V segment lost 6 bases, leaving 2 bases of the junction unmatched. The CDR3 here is CASRTGGPYNEQFF. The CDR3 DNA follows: TGTGCCAGCAGGACAGGGGGGCCCTACAATGAGCAGTTCTTC.

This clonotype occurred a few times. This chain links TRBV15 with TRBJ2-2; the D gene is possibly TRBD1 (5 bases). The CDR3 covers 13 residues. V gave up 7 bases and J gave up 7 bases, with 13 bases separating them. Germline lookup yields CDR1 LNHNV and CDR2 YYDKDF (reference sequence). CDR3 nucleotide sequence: TGTGCCACCAATCCAGGGTCGGGCGGGGAGCTGTTTTTT. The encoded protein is CATNPGSGGELFF.

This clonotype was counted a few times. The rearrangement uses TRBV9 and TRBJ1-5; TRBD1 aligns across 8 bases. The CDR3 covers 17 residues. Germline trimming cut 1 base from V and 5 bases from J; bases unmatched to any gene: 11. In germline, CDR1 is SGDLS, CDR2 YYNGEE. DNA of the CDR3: TGTGCCAGCAGCGTAAAGGACAGGGCGAATATTCATCAGCCCCAGCATTTT. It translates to CASSVKDRANIHQPQHF.

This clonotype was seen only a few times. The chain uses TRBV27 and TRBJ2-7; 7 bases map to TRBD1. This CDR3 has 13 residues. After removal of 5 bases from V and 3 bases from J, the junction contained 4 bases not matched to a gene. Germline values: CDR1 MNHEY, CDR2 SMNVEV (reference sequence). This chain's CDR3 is CASSLRTGYEQYV. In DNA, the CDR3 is TGTGCCAGCAGTCTACGGACAGGCTACGAGCAGTACGTC.

CDR3 coding DNA: TGTGCCAGCAGTTTCTCCCGGGCGGAAGAGACCCAGTACTTC. Its protein product is CASSFSRAEETQYF. The chain recombines TRBV12-3 or TRBV12-4 with TRBJ2-5, with D unclear. This CDR3 spans 14 amino acids. V dropped 3 bases and J dropped 3 bases, with 11 bases sitting between them.

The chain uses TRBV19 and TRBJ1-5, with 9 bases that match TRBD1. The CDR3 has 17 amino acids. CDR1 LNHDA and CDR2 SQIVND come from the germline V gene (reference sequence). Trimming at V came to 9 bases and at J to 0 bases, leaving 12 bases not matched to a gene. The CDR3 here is CARATPGTGNSNQPQHF. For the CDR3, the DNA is TGTGCCAGGGCAACCCCCGGGACAGGGAATAGCAATCAGCCCCAGCATTTT.

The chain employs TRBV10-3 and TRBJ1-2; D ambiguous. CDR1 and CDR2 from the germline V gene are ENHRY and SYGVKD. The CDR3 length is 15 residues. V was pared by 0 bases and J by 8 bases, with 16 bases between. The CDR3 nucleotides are TGTGCCATCAGTGAGTCAGGCAGGACTCATATCGGCTACACCTTC. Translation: CAISESGRTHIGYTF.

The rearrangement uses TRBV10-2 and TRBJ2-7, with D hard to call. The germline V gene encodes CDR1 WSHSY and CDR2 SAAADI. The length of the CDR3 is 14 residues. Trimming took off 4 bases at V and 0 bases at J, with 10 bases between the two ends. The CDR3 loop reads CASSVRRSSYEQYF. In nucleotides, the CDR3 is TGCGCCAGCAGTGTACGGCGGAGCTCCTACGAGCAGTACTTC.